This TCR beta chain was identified in a study of CD8+ T cells in alopecia areata. cDNA reverse transcribed from extracted RNA served as the sequencing template. Generated by immunoSEQ multiplex PCR, the TCRdb table keeps only in-frame clones and is missing some. The table records roughly 110,000 clones, 80% to 85% of them present only once. Details on this clone: The antigen is undetermined.

CDR1 is MRHNA, CDR2 SNTAGT, per germline. V shed 0 bases, J shed 1 base, and the junction held 4 bases outside the gene matches. The CDR3 totals 16 residues. The treatment: oral pan-JAK inhibitor, 5-10 mg twice daily. Study-level results: There were also resident alphabeta T cells of normal skin sequenced in scalp samples. Persistence of many expanded lesional clones was seen in scalp and blood during tofacitinib.

The TCR comes from a human donor with alopecia areata. Sequencing was performed on CD8+ T cells sorted from blood, taken at week 24, from a patient treated with tofacitinib. This chain links TRBV6-4 with TRBJ2-3; 7 bases map to TRBD2. CDR3 coding DNA: TGTGCCAGCAGTGACTCTCCTAGCGGTGGCACAGATACGCAGTATTTT. The encoded protein is CASSDSPSGGTDTQYF.